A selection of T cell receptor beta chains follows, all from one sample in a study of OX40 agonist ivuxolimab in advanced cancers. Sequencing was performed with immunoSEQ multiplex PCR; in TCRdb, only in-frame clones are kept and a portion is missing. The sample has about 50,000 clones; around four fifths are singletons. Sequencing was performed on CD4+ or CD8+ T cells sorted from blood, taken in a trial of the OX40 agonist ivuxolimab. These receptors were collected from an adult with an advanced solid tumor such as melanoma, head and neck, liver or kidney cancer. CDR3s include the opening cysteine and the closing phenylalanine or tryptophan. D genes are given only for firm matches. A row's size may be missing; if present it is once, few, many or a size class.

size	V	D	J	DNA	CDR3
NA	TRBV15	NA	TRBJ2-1	TGTGCCACCAGCAGAGATCGCGAGCCCTCCTACAATGAGCAGTTCTTC	CATSRDREPSYNEQFF
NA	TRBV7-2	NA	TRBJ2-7	TGTGCCAGCAGCCCGGTGTCTAGCGCCTACGAGCAGTACTTC	CASSPVSSAYEQYF
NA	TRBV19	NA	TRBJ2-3	TGTGCCAGTAGTATGGTACAGGTGGGGGATACGCAGTATTTT	CASSMVQVGDTQYF
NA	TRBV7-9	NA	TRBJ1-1	TGTGCCAGCAGCCCCCGGTGGCTTAGGACACCTTCGAACACTGAAGCTTTCTTT	CASSPRWLRTPSNTEAFF
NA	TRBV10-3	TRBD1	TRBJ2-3	TGTGCCACAATCCGGGACAGCAGCACAGATACGCAGTATTTT	CATIRDSSTDTQYF
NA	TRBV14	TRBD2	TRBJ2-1	TGTGCCAGCAGCCTAGCGGGGGGACCCGGGGTGTTCTTC	CASSLAGGPGVFF
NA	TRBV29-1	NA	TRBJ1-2	TGCAGCGTTGTCGGACTTAACTATGGCTACACCTTC	CSVVGLNYGYTF
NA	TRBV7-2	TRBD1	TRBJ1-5	TGTGCCAGCAGCTTAGCCGGCGGACAGGGGAATCAGCCCCAGCATTTT	CASSLAGGQGNQPQHF
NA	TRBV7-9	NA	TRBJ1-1	TGTGCCAGCAGCCCCGTTGGAAACACTGAAGCTTTCTTT	CASSPVGNTEAFF
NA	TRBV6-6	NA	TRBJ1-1	TGTGCCAGCAGTTACTCTGGGGGCTCTTTCTTT	CASSYSGGSFF
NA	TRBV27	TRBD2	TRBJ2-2	TGTGCCAGCAACCTAGCGGGAGGGCCCGGGGAGCTGTTTTTT	CASNLAGGPGELFF
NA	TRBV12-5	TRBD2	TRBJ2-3	TGTGCTAGCCTAGCGGGACGAGGGGTTAGCACAGATACGCAGTATTTT	CASLAGRGVSTDTQYF
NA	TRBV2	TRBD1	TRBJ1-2	TGTGCCAGCCTTGGGGAGGGACGTGGACAGGGACTCTATGGCTACACCTTC	CASLGEGRGQGLYGYTF
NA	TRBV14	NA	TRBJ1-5	TGTGCCAGCAGCAACCAACCGGGACATACCAATCAGCCCCAGCATTTT	CASSNQPGHTNQPQHF
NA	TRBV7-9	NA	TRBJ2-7	TGTGCCAGCAGCTTAGTGGGGTACGAGCAGTACTTC	CASSLVGYEQYF
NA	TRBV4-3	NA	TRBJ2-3	TGCGCCAGCAGCCGAGAGAGGTCAGATACGCAGTATTTT	CASSRERSDTQYF
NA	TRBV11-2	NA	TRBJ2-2	TGTGCCAGCAGCTTACTAGTTTCCGGGGAGCTGTTTTTT	CASSLLVSGELFF
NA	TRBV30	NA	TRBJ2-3	TGTGCCTGGTCACTTCCGGGCCTTCAGGCAGATACGCAGTATTTT	CAWSLPGLQADTQYF
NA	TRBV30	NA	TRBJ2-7	TGTGCCTGGAGTTTGACAGGCTACGAGCAGTACTTC	CAWSLTGYEQYF
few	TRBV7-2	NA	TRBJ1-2	TGTGCCAGCAGCCCAACGGGGAACTATGGCTACACCTTC	CASSPTGNYGYTF
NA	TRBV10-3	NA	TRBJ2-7	TGTGCCATCAGTGTTCCAGGAGGGGAGCAGTACTTC	CAISVPGGEQYF
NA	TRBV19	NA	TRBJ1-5	TGTGCCAGTAAAAGGCAGGGCGAAAATCAGCCCCAGCATTTT	CASKRQGENQPQHF
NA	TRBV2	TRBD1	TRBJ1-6	TGTGCCAGCAGAATTTCGACAGGGAAAAATTCACCCCTCCACTTT	CASRISTGKNSPLHF
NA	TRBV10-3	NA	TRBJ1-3	TGTGCCATCAGTGTAGGGGCAAGCCCTGGAAACACCATATATTTT	CAISVGASPGNTIYF
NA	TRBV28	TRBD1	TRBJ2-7	TGTGCCAGCAGTTTAGGGGCACAGGGGGTCCACGAGCAGTACTTC	CASSLGAQGVHEQYF
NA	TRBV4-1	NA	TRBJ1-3	TGCGCCAGCAGCCAACTAATCGGAAACACCATATATTTT	CASSQLIGNTIYF
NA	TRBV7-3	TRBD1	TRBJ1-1	TGTGCCAGCAGCACCGGACAGGTGAACACTGAAGCTTTCTTT	CASSTGQVNTEAFF
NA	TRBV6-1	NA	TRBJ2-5	TGTGCCAGCAAAATTGGACTAATTCAAGAGACCCAGTACTTC	CASKIGLIQETQYF
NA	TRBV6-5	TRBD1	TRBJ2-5	TGTGCCAGCAGTTATGGACCGGGACAGGGGTTAGAGACCCAGTACTTC	CASSYGPGQGLETQYF
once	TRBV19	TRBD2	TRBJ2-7	TGTGCCAGTAGTATAGATGGGAGTAGCGGGAGAACCTACGAGCAGTACTTC	CASSIDGSSGRTYEQYF
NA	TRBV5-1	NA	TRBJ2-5	TGCGCCAGCAGGTCGCAAGTGTCCCGAGAGACCCAGTACTTC	CASRSQVSRETQYF
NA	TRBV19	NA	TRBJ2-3	TGTGCCAGTAGTTCCGGAGATACGCAGTATTTT	CASSSGDTQYF
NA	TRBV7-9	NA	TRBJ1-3	TGTGCCAGCAGCCTACGGCCTGGCTCTGGAAACACCATATATTTT	CASSLRPGSGNTIYF
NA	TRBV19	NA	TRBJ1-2	TGTGCCAGTAGTCAGACAAGAGCTAACTATGGCTACACCTTC	CASSQTRANYGYTF
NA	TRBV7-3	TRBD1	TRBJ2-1	TGTGCCAGCAGCCCGCAGCGGACAGGGGGAAACAATGAGCAGTTCTTC	CASSPQRTGGNNEQFF
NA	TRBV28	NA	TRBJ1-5	TGTGCCAGCAGGATAACAAGTAAGGTTATGAGCAATCAGCCCCAGCATTTT	CASRITSKVMSNQPQHF
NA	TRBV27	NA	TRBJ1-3	TGTGCCAGCAGTTTAGGTGGCAGCCTAAACACCATATATTTT	CASSLGGSLNTIYF
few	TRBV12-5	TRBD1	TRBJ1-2	TGTGCTAGTGGGACCTCAGGGGGCGGCTACACCTTC	CASGTSGGGYTF
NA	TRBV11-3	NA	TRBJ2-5	TGTGCCAGCAGCGCTCAGCAAGAGACCCAGTACTTC	CASSAQQETQYF
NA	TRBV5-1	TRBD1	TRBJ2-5	TGCGCCAGCAGCACTTTACCGACAGGGGGCCAAGAGACCCAGTACTTC	CASSTLPTGGQETQYF
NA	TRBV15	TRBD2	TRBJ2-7	TGTGCCACCAGCATGGGGAGGGGACTCGTAGACGAGCAGTACTTC	CATSMGRGLVDEQYF
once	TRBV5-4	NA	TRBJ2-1	TGTGCCAGCAGCCCCCAGGGGGGAGTGGGGCATGAGCAGTTCTTC	CASSPQGGVGHEQFF
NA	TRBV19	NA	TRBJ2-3	TGTGCCAGTAGTATAACTCTGAGGGAGATAGCGGATACGCAGTATTTT	CASSITLREIADTQYF
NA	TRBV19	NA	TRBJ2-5	TGTGCCAGTAGTCTCACCCCACCGAACAACCAAGAGACCCAGTACTTC	CASSLTPPNNQETQYF
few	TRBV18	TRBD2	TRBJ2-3	TGTGCCAGCTCACCCCGGACTAGCGGGGGGGGCAGCACAGATACGCAGTATTTT	CASSPRTSGGGSTDTQYF
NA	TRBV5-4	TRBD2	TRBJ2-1	TGTGCCAGCAGCTTGGTAGGCGGGAGGACCCACAATGAGCAGTTCTTC	CASSLVGGRTHNEQFF
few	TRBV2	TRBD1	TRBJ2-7	TGTGCCAGCAGTGTAGGACCGGGACAGGGGGCCTACGAGCAGTACTTC	CASSVGPGQGAYEQYF
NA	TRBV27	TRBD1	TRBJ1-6	TGTGCCAGCAGTACTAGAACAGGGGGCAAGGCCCTCCACTTT	CASSTRTGGKALHF
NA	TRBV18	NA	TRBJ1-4	TGTGCCAGCTCCCGTCCTCCAACTAATGAAAAACTGTTTTTT	CASSRPPTNEKLFF
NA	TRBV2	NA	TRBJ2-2	TGTGCCAGCACCGAGGCGGCTCTATCGGGCACCGGGGAGCTGTTTTTT	CASTEAALSGTGELFF
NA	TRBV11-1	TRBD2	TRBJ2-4	TGTGCCAGCAGCGTTGGGGGGGTAGCCAAAAACATTCAGTACTTC	CASSVGGVAKNIQYF
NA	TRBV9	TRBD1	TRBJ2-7	TGTGCCAGCAGCGTGAGGCCGGGACAGGGAAACGAGCAGTACTTC	CASSVRPGQGNEQYF
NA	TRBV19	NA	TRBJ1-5	TGTGCCAGCTCTACGGGGGGTCAGCCCCAGCATTTT	CASSTGGQPQHF
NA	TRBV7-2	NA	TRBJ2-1	TGTGCCAGCAGCTGGGGGACTCCTAATGAGCAGTTCTTC	CASSWGTPNEQFF